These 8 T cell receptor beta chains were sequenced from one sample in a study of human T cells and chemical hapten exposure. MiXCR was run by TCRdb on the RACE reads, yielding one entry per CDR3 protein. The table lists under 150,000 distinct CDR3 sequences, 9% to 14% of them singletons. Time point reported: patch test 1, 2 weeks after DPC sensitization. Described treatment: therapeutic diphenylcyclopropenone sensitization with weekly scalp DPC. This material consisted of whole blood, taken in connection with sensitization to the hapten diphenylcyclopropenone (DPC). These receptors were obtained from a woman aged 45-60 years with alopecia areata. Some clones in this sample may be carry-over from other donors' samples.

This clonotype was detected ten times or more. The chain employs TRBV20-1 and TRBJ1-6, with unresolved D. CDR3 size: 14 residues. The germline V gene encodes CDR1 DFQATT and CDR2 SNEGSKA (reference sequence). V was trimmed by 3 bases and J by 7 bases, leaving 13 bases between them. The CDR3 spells CSARTPSLNSPLHF. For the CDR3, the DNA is TGCAGTGCTAGGACACCAAGCCTGAATTCACCCCTCCACTTT.

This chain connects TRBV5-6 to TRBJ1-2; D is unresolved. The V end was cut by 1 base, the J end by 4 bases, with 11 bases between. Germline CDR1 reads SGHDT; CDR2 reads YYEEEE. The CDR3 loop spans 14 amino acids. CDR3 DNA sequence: TGTGCCAGCAGCTTGCGGGGTTTCTTCTATGGCTACACCTTC. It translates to CASSLRGFFYGYTF.

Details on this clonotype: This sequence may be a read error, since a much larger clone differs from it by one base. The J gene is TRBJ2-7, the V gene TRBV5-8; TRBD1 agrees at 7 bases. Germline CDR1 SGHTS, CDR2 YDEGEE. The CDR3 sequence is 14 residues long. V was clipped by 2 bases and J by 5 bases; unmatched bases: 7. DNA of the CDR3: TGTGCCAGCAGCTTCCAAACCACAGGGGACGAGCAGTACTTC. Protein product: CASSFQTTGDEQYF.

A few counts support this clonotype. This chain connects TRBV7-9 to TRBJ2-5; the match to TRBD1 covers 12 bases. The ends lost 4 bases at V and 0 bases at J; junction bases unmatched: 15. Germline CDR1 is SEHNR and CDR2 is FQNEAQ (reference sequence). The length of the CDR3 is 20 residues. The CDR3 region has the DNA TGTGCCAGCAGCTCCCGGGACAGGGGGCGTCGTGACTGGTACCAAGAGACCCAGTACTTC. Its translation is CASSSRDRGRRDWYQETQYF. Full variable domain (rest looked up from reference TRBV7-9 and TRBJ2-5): DTGVSQNPRHKITKRGQNVTFRCDPISEHNRLYWYRQTLGQGPEFLTYFQNEAQLEKSRLLSDRFSAERPKGSFSTLEIQRTEQGDSAMYLCASSSRDRGRRDWYQETQYFGPGTRLLVL.

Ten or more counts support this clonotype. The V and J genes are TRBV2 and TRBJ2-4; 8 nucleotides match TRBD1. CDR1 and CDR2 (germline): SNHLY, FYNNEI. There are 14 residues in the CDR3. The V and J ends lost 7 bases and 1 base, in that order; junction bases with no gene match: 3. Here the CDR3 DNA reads TGTGCCAGCATGCGACAGGGGGCCAAAAACATTCAGTACTTC. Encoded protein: CASMRQGAKNIQYF. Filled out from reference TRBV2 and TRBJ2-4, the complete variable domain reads EPEVTQTPSHQVTQMGQEVILRCVPISNHLYFYWYRQILGQKVEFLVSFYNNEISEKSEIFDDQFSVERPDGSNFTLKIRSTKLEDSAMYFCASMRQGAKNIQYFGAGTRLSVL.

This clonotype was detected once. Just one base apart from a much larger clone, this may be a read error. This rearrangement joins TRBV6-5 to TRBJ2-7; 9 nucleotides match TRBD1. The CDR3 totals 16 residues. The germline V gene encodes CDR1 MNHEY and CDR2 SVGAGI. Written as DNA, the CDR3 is TGTGCCTGCAGACCTTACGGGACAGGGAGTACCTACGAGCAGTACTTC. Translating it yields CACRPYGTGSTYEQYF.

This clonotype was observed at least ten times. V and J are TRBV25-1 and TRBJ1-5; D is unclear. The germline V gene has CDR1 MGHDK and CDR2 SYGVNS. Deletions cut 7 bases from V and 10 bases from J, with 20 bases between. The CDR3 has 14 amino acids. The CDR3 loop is CASIPGPSMIPQHF. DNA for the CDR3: TGTGCCAGCATCCCGGGCCCCTCTATGATACCCCAGCATTTT. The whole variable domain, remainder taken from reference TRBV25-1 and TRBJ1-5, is EADIYQTPRYLVIGTGKKITLECSQTMGHDKMYWYQQDPGMELHLIHYSYGVNSTEKGDLSSESTVSRIRTEHFPLTLESARPSHTSQYLCASIPGPSMIPQHFGDGTRLSIL.

CDR3 bases: TGTGCCATCAGTGAGTCGACGGGAGGTAGGCAGCCCCAGCATTTT. Protein sequence: CAISESTGGRQPQHF. The chain is built from TRBV10-3 and TRBJ1-5, with no clear D. This CDR3 spans 15 amino acids. Germline V lookup: CDR1 ENHRY, CDR2 SYGVKD. V lost 0 bases and J lost 7, with 13 bases in between.